In its sample, the clone carrying this T cell receptor beta chain was seen a few times. Its antigen is unknown. TCR beta CDR3 region amplification was performed from RNA transcripts. During a first-round RT-PCR of the TCR CDR3, the HTBI primer set was used. TCRdb used MiXCR to reprocess the multiplex PCR reads, holding one entry per CDR3 protein. The sample has around 200,000 distinct CDR3 sequences, 15% to 20% seen once. The germline V gene has CDR1 LGHDT and CDR2 YNNKEL (reference sequence). This CDR3 is 16 amino acids long. V lost 0 bases to trimming and J lost 1 base, with 12 bases between them. These data originate in a study of T cells in Graves' hyperthyroidism and ophthalmopathy. Study information: Peripheral blood sampling occurred at initial diagnosis, before any treatment. Study results and caveats: The majority of expanded thyroid clonotypes above 0.001 also appeared in blood.

Patients aged 18 to 65 had newly diagnosed hyperthyroidism of under 2 months' duration. The diagnoses drew upon clinical symptoms, serum thyroxine and TRAb, thyroid ultrasound and orbital computed tomography. The rearrangement links TRBV3-1 to TRBJ1-1; tentative D call: TRBD1 (6 bases). Sequencing was done on a sample of blood. The sequence derives from a woman between 45 and 60 years old with Graves' hyperthyroidism. The CDR3 protein is CASSQDLGRGNTEAFF. The CDR3 DNA is TGTGCCAGCAGCCAAGATCTGGGCAGGGGGAACACTGAAGCTTTCTTT.